The clone carrying this T cell receptor (beta chain) was picked up a small number of times. The antigen is not known. This CDR3 contains 17 residues. Trimming at V came to 4 bases and at J to 3 bases, leaving 11 bases not matched to a gene. Germline V lookup: CDR1 MGHRA, CDR2 YSYEKL. Caucasian, healthy and from Russia, the donors were aged between roughly 6 and 100. The total RNA that was extracted per sample amounted to at least 5.5 micrograms. These data are taken from a study of blood T cells in healthy people across ages. Overall study findings and caveats: Per million T cells, TCR beta diversity dropped about linearly as age rose. Unsorted PBMC material precluded a definitive naive versus antigen-experienced comparison.

Next came a second PCR, run for roughly 6 to 11 cycles, which used a sample-barcoded 5' primer along with a J-beta primer mix. TCRdb passed the 5' RACE reads through MiXCR, listing each CDR3 protein once. The data contain 1.5 million to 2 million distinct CDR3 sequences, approximately 30% of them singletons. The sequence derives from a woman in her 30s in good health. This chain links TRBV4-1 with TRBJ2-1, with 8 bases lining up with TRBD2. The sequencing input was blood. CDR3 region: CASSPRGGRRDYNEQFF. DNA of the CDR3: TGCGCCAGCAGCCCCCGGGGGGGGAGAAGGGACTACAATGAGCAGTTCTTC.